This T cell receptor beta chain derives from a study of cytomegalovirus exposure and HLA in healthy donors. A remark on this clone: No antigen is known for it.

Study-level results: TRBV6-2, TRBV6-3 and other indistinguishable V segments were excluded. Judged likely to be a sequencing artifact was a cluster of highly shared sequence variants. A later analysis revealed that TCR association rates differed between HLA loci, peaking at DRB1 and bottoming out at HLA-C. Versus the roughly 640-donor mean, an Asian-associated ancestry cluster reportedly showed fewer N-insertions in a later analysis.

Deletions cut 1 base from V and 0 bases from J, with 6 bases between. CDR3 size: 13 residues. The V gene's germline CDR1 is GTSNPN and CDR2 SVGIG (reference sequence). Primers for the PCR totalled 60 Vbeta and 13 Jbeta. Method: immunoSEQ multiplex PCR; TCRdb's copy keeps in-frame clones and lacks some. Its listing shows tens of thousands of clones. This chain connects TRBV30 to TRBJ1-1; D remains unclear. The sequence was collected from a female donor in good health and CMV-seronegative. Sequenced input: PBMCs. For the CDR3, the DNA is TGTGCCTGGAGTGGGAGCATGAACACTGAAGCTTTCTTT. The encoded protein is CAWSGSMNTEAFF.